This T cell receptor beta chain appears in the sequencing data of a study of response to subunit inactivated influenza vaccine. Study results and limitations: Authors suggested that a seasonal influenza vaccination recruits few new T cells each time.

The germline V gene has CDR1 LNHNV and CDR2 YYDKDF (reference sequence). There are 13 residues in the CDR3. V dropped 2 bases and J dropped 5 bases, with 9 bases sitting between them. This clonotype showed up just a few times. Its antigen is unknown. In TCRdb, the RT-PCR reads were re-called with MiXCR into one record per CDR3 protein. The profile shows some 640,000 distinct CDR3 sequences, around 13% of them singletons. Sequenced material: PBMCs from blood, taken 14 to 15 days before vaccination. The source is a man in his fifties who received an inactivated influenza vaccine. The chain links TRBV15 to TRBJ2-5; D is unclear. CDR3 protein: CATSRSYLETQYF. In nucleotides, the CDR3 is TGTGCCACCAGCAGATCCTACCTGGAGACCCAGTACTTC.